This TCR beta chain derives from a study of T cell responses to AZD1222 COVID-19 vaccine. Generated by immunoSEQ multiplex PCR, the TCRdb table keeps only in-frame clones and is missing some. This table holds about 170,000 clones, 90% to 95% found once. Points on this clone: Its antigen is still unknown.

Study results and caveats: Donors skewed white British and female; clonal diversity was possibly underestimated.

CDR1 LGHDT and CDR2 YNNKEL come from the germline V gene (reference sequence). The CDR3 extends over 13 amino acids. The germline V and J ends were trimmed by 0 bases and 14 bases, with 16 bases remaining between them. This rearrangement joins TRBV3-1 (or the pseudogene TRBV3-2) to TRBJ1-1; D remains unclear. The clonotype was recovered from an adult in good health. The material sequenced was peripheral blood, taken on day 0 of AZD1222 vaccination. This CDR3 reads CASSQDFMGFVFF. The CDR3 DNA is TGTGCCAGCAGCCAAGATTTTATGGGGTTTGTCTTCTTT.